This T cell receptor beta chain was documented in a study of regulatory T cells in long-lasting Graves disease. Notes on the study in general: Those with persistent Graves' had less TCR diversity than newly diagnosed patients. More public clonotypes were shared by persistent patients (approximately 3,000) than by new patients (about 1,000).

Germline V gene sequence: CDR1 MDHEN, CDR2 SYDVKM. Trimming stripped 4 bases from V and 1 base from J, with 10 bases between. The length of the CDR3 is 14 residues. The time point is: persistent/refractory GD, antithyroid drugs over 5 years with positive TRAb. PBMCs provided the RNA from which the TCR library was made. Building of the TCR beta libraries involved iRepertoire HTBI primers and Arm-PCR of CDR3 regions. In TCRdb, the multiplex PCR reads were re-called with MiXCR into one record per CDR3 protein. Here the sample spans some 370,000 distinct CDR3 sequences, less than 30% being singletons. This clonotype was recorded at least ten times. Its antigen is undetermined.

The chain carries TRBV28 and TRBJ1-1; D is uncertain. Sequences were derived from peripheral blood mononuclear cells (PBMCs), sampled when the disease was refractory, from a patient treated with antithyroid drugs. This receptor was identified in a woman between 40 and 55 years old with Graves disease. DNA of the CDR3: TGTGCCAGCAGTTGGGGAAATAGGAACACTGAAGCTTTCTTT. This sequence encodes CASSWGNRNTEAFF.